This T cell receptor (beta chain) was sequenced in a study of blood T cell repertoires in COVID-19 (dated by TCRdb to about 2020). Regarding the complete study: The collaborator samples originated in the United States, Italy and Spain and spanned the acute and convalescent phases of COVID-19. The prospective study material was composed of cDNA or gDNA derived from T cells, B-cell-depleted T cells, or PBMCs. Subjects who had been exposed to COVID-19, were actively infected with it, or had recovered from it provided the deeply sampled blood TCRbeta repertoires that made up the dataset. The repertoires were made available in a free public database intended to serve as a resource for research on the immune response to SARS-CoV-2. Samples came from the ongoing ImmuneRACE study (first 160 participants) plus 1,254 subjects from 6 global collaborators. A de-identified subject ID, COVID-19 status, age in years and sex were almost always included in the sample metadata. Where available, HLA class I and class II types were taken from metadata supplied by the sample provider and were not determined by assay-based typing.

Collaborating institutions collected whole blood in K2EDTA tubes following their own protocols. For TCRbeta analysis, collaborator samples were shipped as frozen whole blood, as isolated PBMCs, or as DNA extracted from either sample type. Including cysteine and phenylalanine, the CDR3 has 13 amino acids. The DNA shown is the 39-base CDR3, in frame from base 1. CDR1 and CDR2 (SGHNT, YYREEE) derive from the germline V gene (reference sequence). V is clipped by 0 bases and J by 4 bases, and the sequence between their germline boundaries is 7 bases long. Results and caveats for the whole study, not just this receptor: The amount of clinical and demographic metadata varied by source and participant and was provided uncurated.

TCRbeta CDR3 regions were amplified from genomic DNA using the immunoSEQ Assay, a bias-controlled multiplex PCR. For the original study's pipeline: Within the assay, amplification of reference gene primers was used to estimate how many nucleated cells each sample contained. Sequence reads were collapsed and filtered to measure the absolute abundance of every unique TCRbeta CDR3 rearrangement. For each sample, productive Simpson clonality was calculated as the square root of Simpson's diversity index across productive rearrangements. Held by TCRdb, this immuneACCESS table contains in-frame sequences only and omits some clones. Under half of the omission traces to an unresolved V gene where checked; the cause of the rest is unknown. D and trimming come from the DNA, and the V and J calls and clone size come from that table. The sample yields approximately 200,000 clones; more than 85% were counted once. The ten largest clones capture 1.1% of the sample.

About this clone itself: It has no known antigen specificity. No base quality values were provided; no much bigger clone lies one nucleotide off.

The sample comprised peripheral blood. This receptor was identified in a man aged 30 to 45 with acute or convalescent COVID-19. Recombination connected TRBV5-4 to TRBJ1-2, and possibly TRBD1, on 5 matching bases. The DNA is as follows: TGTGCCAGCAGCTTGGGACAGCTCTATGGCTACACCTTC. The translation is CASSLGQLYGYTF.